The present T cell receptor (beta chain) was sequenced within a study of blood T cell repertoires in COVID-19. Study details: Samples came from the United States, Italy and Spain, spanning acute and convalescent COVID-19.

Method: immunoSEQ multiplex PCR; TCRdb's copy keeps in-frame clones and lacks some. The sample lists fewer than 250,000 clones; 80% to 90% were seen once. Germline-derived CDR1 and CDR2 are LGHDT and YNNKEL (reference sequence). This CDR3 comprises 13 residues. The V and J ends lost 5 bases and 4 bases respectively, with 9 bases between them. The sequencing input was peripheral blood. The V and J genes are TRBV3-1 (or the pseudogene TRBV3-2) and TRBJ2-1; a possible D gene is TRBD2 (6 bases). The sequence was collected from a man aged 25 to 40 with COVID-19, enrolled during active disease. The CDR3 region has the DNA TGTGCCAGCAGCTTCAGCGGGTACAATGAGCAGTTCTTC. Its translation: CASSFSGYNEQFF.